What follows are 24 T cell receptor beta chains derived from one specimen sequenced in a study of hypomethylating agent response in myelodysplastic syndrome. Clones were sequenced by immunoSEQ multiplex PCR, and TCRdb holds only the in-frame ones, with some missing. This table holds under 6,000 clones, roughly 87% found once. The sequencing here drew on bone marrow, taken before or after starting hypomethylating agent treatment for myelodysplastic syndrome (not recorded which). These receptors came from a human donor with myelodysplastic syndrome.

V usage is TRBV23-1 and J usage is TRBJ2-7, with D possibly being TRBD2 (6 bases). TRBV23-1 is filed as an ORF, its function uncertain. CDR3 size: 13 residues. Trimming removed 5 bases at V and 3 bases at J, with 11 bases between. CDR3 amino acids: CASSAGTRYEQYF. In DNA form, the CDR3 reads TGCGCCAGCAGTGCCGGGACTCGCTACGAGCAGTACTTC.

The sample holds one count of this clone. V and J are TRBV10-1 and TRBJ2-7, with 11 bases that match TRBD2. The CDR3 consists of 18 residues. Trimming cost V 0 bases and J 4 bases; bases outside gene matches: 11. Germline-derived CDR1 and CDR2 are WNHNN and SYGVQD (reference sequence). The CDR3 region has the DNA TGCGCCAGCAGTGAGTCGGGGACTAGCGGTTGGTTGGGGTACGAGCAGTACTTC. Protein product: CASSESGTSGWLGYEQYF.

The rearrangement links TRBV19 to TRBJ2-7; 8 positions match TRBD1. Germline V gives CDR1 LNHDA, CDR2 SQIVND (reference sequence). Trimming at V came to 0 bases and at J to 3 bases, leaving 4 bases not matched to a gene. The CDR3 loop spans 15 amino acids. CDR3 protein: CASSIDQGAVYEQYF. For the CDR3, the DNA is TGTGCCAGTAGTATAGATCAGGGGGCGGTCTACGAGCAGTACTTC.

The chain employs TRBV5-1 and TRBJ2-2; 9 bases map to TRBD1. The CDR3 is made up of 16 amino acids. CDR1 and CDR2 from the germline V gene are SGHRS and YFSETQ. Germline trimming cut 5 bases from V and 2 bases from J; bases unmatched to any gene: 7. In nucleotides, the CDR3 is TGCGCCAGCAGTGGACCGGACAGGGGCAACACCGGGGAGCTGTTTTTT. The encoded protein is CASSGPDRGNTGELFF. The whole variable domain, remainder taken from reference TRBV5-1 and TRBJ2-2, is KAGVTQTPRYLIKTRGQQVTLSCSPISGHRSVSWYQQTPGQGLQFLFEYFSETQRNKGNFPGRFSGRQFSNSRSEMNVSTLELGDSALYLCASSGPDRGNTGELFFGEGSRLTVL.

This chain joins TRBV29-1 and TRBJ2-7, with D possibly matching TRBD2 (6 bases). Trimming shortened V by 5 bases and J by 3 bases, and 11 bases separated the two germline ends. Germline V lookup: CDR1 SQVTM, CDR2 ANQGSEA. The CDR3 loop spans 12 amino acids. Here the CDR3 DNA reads TGCAGCGTTACGACTAGTTTCTACGAGCAGTACTTC. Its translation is CSVTTSFYEQYF.

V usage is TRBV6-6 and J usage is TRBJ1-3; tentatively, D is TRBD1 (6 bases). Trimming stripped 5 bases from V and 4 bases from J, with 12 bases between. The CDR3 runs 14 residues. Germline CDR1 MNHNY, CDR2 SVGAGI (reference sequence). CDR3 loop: CASSRGHRGNTIYF. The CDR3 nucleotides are TGTGCCAGCAGTCGGGGACACCGAGGAAACACCATATATTTT.

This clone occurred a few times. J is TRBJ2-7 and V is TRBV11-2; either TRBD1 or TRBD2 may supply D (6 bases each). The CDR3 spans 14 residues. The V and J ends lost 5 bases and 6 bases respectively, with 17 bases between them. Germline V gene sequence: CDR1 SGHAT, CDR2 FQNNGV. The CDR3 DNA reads TGTGCCAGCAGCCATCGGGGGCAGGGGCCCGAGCAGTACTTC. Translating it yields CASSHRGQGPEQYF. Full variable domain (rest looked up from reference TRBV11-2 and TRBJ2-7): EAGVAQSPRYKIIEKRQSVAFWCNPISGHATLYWYQQILGQGPKLLIQFQNNGVVDDSQLPKDRFSAERLKGVDSTLKIQPAKLEDSAVYLCASSHRGQGPEQYFGPGTRLTVT.

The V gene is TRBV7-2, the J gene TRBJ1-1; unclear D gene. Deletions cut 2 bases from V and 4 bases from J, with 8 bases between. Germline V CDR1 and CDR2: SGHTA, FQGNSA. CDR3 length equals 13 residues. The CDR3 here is CASSLSAGTEAFF. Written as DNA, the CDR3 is TGTGCCAGCAGCTTATCCGCTGGCACTGAAGCTTTCTTT. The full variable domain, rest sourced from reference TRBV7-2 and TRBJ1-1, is GAGVSQSPSNKVTEKGKDVELRCDPISGHTALYWYRQSLGQGLEFLIYFQGNSAPDKSGLPSDRFSAERTGGSVSTLTIQRTQQEDSAVYLCASSLSAGTEAFFGQGTRLTVV.

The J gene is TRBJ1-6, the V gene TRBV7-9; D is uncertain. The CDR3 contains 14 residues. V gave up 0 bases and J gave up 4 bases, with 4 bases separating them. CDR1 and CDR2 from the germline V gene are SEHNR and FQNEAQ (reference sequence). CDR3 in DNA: TGTGCCAGCAGCTTAGCCGAGTATAATTCACCCCTCCACTTT. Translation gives CASSLAEYNSPLHF.

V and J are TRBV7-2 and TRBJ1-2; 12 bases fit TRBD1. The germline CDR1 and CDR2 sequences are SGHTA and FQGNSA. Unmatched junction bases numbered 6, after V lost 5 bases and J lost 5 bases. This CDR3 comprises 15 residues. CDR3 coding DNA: TGTGCCAGCAGCCCCGGGACAGGGGGCATGTATGGCTACACCTTC. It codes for CASSPGTGGMYGYTF.

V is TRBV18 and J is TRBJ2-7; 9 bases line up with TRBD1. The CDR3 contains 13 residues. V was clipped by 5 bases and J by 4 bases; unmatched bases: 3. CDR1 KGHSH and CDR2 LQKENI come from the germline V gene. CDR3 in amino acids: CASSRDREYEQYF. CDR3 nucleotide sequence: TGTGCCAGCTCAAGGGACAGGGAATACGAGCAGTACTTC.

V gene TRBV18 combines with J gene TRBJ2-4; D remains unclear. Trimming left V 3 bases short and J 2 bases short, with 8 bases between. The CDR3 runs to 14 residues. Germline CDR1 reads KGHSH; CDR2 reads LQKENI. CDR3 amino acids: CASSPLQPKNIQYF. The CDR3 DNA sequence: TGTGCCAGCTCACCCCTCCAGCCCAAAAACATTCAGTACTTC.

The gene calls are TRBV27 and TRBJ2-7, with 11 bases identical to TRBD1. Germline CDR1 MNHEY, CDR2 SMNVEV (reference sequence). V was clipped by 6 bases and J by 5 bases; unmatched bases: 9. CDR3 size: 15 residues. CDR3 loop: CASRHGQGASNEQYF. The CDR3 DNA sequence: TGTGCCAGCAGGCACGGACAGGGGGCTTCCAACGAGCAGTACTTC.

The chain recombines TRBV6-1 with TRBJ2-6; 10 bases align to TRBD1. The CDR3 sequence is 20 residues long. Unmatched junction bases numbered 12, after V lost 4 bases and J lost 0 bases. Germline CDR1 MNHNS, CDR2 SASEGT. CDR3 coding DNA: TGTGCCAGCAGTGGGACGACAGGGGGCGCTCTCGGCTCTGGGGCCAACGTCCTGACTTTC. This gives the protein CASSGTTGGALGSGANVLTF.

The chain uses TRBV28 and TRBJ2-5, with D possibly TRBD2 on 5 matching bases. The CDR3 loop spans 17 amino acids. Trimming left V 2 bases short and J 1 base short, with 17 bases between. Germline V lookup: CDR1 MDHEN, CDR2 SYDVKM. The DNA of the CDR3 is TGTGCCAGCAGTTTAAATGGTGCGGGTGGCTCCCAAGAGACCCAGTACTTC. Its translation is CASSLNGAGGSQETQYF. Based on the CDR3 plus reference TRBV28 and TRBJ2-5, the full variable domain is DVKVTQSSRYLVKRTGEKVFLECVQDMDHENMFWYRQDPGLGLRLIYFSYDVKMKEKGDIPEGYSVSREKKERFSLILESASTNQTSMYLCASSLNGAGGSQETQYFGPGTRLLVL.

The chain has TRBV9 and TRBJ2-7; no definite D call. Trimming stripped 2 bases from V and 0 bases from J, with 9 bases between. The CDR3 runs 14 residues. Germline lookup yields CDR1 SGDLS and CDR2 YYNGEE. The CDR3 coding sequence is TGTGCCAGCAGCGTGTCGTCGGACTCCTACGAGCAGTACTTC. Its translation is CASSVSSDSYEQYF.

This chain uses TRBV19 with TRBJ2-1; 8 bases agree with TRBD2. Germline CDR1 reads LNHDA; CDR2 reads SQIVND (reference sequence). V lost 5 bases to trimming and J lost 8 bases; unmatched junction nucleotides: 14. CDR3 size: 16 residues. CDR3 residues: CASSPIFGTSWDEQFF. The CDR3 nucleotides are TGTGCCAGTAGTCCCATCTTCGGGACTAGTTGGGATGAGCAGTTCTTC.

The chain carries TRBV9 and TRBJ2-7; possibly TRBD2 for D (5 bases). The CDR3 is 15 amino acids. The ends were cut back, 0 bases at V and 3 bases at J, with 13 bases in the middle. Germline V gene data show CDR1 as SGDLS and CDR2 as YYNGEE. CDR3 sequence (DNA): TGTGCCAGCAGCGTAGGGCGGGCCCACATCTACGAGCAGTACTTC. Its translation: CASSVGRAHIYEQYF.

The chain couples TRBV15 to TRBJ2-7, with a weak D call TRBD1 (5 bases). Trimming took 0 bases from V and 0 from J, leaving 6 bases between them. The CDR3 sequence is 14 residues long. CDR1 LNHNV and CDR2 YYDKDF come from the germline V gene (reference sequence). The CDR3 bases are TGTGCCACCAGCAGAGAAGGGGTCTCCTACGAGCAGTACTTC. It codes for CATSREGVSYEQYF.

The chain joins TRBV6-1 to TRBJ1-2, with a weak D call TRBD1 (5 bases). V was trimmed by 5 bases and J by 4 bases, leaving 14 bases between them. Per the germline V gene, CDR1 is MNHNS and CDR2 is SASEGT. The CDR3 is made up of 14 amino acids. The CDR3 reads CASSLNEGIYGYTF. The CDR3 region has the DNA TGTGCCAGCAGTCTAAACGAGGGGATCTATGGCTACACCTTC.

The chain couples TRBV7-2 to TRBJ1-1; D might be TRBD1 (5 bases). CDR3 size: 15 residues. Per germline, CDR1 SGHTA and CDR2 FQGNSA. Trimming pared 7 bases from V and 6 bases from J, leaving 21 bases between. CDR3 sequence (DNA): TGTGCCAGCACCTCTGCCCGGGGCCTGGGCGCTGAAGCTTTCTTT. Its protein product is CASTSARGLGAEAFF.

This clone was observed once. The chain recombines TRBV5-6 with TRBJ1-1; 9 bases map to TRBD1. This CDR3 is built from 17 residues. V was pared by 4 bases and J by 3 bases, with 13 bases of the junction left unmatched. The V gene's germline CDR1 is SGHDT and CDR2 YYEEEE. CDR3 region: CASSPHPLTGGYTEAFF. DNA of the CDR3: TGTGCCAGCAGCCCCCACCCCCTTACAGGGGGCTACACTGAAGCTTTCTTT. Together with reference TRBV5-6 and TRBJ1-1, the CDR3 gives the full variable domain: DAGVTQSPTHLIKTRGQQVTLRCSPKSGHDTVSWYQQALGQGPQFIFQYYEEEERQRGNFPDRFSGHQFPNYSSELNVNALLLGDSALYLCASSPHPLTGGYTEAFFGQGTRLTVV.

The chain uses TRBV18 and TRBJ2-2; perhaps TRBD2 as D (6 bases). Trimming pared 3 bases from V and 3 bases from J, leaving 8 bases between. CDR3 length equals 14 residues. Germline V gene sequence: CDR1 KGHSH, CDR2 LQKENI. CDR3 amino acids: CASSPGRYTGELFF. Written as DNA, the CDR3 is TGTGCCAGCTCACCCGGGAGATACACCGGGGAGCTGTTTTTT.

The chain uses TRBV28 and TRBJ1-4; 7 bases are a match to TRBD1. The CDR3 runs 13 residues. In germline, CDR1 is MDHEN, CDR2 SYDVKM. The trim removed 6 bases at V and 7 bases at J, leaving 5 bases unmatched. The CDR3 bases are TGTGCCAGCAGCCGGGACAGAGTTGAAAAACTGTTTTTT. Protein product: CASSRDRVEKLFF.